These 25 T cell receptor beta chains were all obtained from the same sample, sequenced in a study of PD-1 blockade in classical Hodgkin lymphoma. All trial patients relapsed after autologous stem cell transplantation. Profiling relied on immunoSEQ multiplex PCR, and the TCRdb table lists in-frame clones only, not all of them. The sample shows about 110,000 clones, 80% to 90% of them seen only once. The input for sequencing was peripheral blood mononuclear cells (PBMCs), taken before the second cycle of nivolumab. The receptors shown here come from a human donor with classical Hodgkin lymphoma.

This clone was observed a handful of times. The chain couples TRBV4-1 to TRBJ1-3, with D perhaps matching TRBD1 (6 bases). With 2 bases removed from V and 0 bases from J, the gap between germline ends came to 14 bases. Germline V gives CDR1 MGHRA, CDR2 YSYEKL. The CDR3 is 17 amino acids. CDR3 amino acids: CASSQTPTGISGNTIYF. The CDR3 coding sequence is TGCGCCAGCAGCCAAACCCCGACAGGTATCTCTGGAAACACCATATATTTT.

CDR3 sequence: CASSSATGNTEAFF. Here the CDR3 DNA reads TGTGCCAGCAGCTCAGCGACAGGGAACACTGAAGCTTTCTTT. The V and J genes are TRBV7-9 and TRBJ1-1; tentatively, D is TRBD1 (6 bases). Germline assignment: CDR1 SEHNR and CDR2 FQNEAQ (reference sequence). The CDR3 is made up of 14 amino acids. Deletions cut 4 bases from V and 1 base from J, with 10 bases between.

The chain joins TRBV6-1 to TRBJ2-7; D possibly corresponds to TRBD2 (6 bases). Germline CDR1 reads MNHNS; CDR2 reads SASEGT. V was cut by 4 bases and J by 0 bases, with 10 bases left in between. This CDR3 has 14 residues. The chain's CDR3 is CASSVIAASYEQYF. CDR3 sequence (DNA): TGTGCCAGCAGTGTAATAGCGGCCTCCTACGAGCAGTACTTC.

The chain combines TRBV5-5 with TRBJ1-1; a possible D gene is TRBD1 (5 bases). Trimming took off 2 bases at V and 2 bases at J, with 7 bases between the two ends. The CDR3 has 13 residues. The germline gives CDR1 SGHKS, CDR2 YYEKEE (reference sequence). As DNA, the CDR3 is TGTGCCAGCAGCTTCGGGGACAACACTGAAGCTTTCTTT. Translation: CASSFGDNTEAFF.

The genes are TRBV29-1 and TRBJ1-3, with D uncertain. CDR1 SQVTM and CDR2 ANQGSEA come from the germline V gene. The CDR3 has 14 amino acids. Trimming shortened V by 0 bases and J by 4 bases, and 10 bases separated the two germline ends. The CDR3 sequence: CSVEEGSSGNTIYF. CDR3 sequence (DNA): TGCAGCGTTGAAGAAGGCTCCTCCGGAAACACCATATATTTT.

V usage is TRBV5-6 and J usage is TRBJ2-6; 12 positions match TRBD2. The V and J ends lost 3 bases and 1 base, in that order; junction bases with no gene match: 5. Germline assignment: CDR1 SGHDT and CDR2 YYEEEE. This CDR3 is 18 amino acids long. CDR3 nucleotide sequence: TGTGCCAGCAGCTGGATCGGACTAGCGGGATCTGGGGCCAACGTCCTGACTTTC. It yields the protein CASSWIGLAGSGANVLTF. The full variable domain, rest sourced from reference TRBV5-6 and TRBJ2-6, is DAGVTQSPTHLIKTRGQQVTLRCSPKSGHDTVSWYQQALGQGPQFIFQYYEEEERQRGNFPDRFSGHQFPNYSSELNVNALLLGDSALYLCASSWIGLAGSGANVLTFGAGSRLTVL.

This clone was seen just once. The chain carries TRBV18 and TRBJ2-7; D remains unclear. This CDR3 is 13 amino acids long. Trimming removed 3 bases at V and 5 bases at J, with 11 bases between. In germline, CDR1 is KGHSH, CDR2 LQKENI. This chain's CDR3 is CASSPRRSDEQYF. The CDR3 DNA follows: TGTGCCAGCTCACCCAGACGGTCAGACGAGCAGTACTTC. Filled out from reference TRBV18 and TRBJ2-7, the complete variable domain reads NAGVMQNPRHLVRRRGQEARLRCSPMKGHSHVYWYRQLPEEGLKFMVYLQKENIIDESGMPKERFSAEFPKEGPSILRIQQVVRGDSAAYFCASSPRRSDEQYFGPGTRLTVT.

This clone appeared a single time. J is TRBJ2-3 and V is TRBV7-2; D gene unclear. CDR3 size: 13 residues. In germline, CDR1 is SGHTA, CDR2 FQGNSA. The V end was cut by 0 bases, the J end by 4 bases, with 5 bases between. The CDR3 bases are TGTGCCAGCAGCTTAGCACACCCAGATACGCAGTATTTT. It translates to CASSLAHPDTQYF.

The V call is TRBV30, the J call TRBJ1-6; 8 bases map to TRBD1. The CDR3 runs to 12 residues. Germline V gene lookup returns CDR1 GTSNPN and CDR2 SVGIG (reference sequence). The V and J ends lost 5 bases and 8 bases, in that order; junction bases with no gene match: 2. The CDR3 DNA follows: TGTGCCTGGGGACAGGGAGATTCACCCCTCCACTTT. Its protein is CAWGQGDSPLHF.

This chain connects TRBV30 to TRBJ1-2; tentatively, D is TRBD1 (6 bases). This CDR3 is 13 amino acids long. Trimming pared 6 bases from V and 5 bases from J, leaving 16 bases between. In germline, CDR1 is GTSNPN, CDR2 SVGIG (reference sequence). DNA of the CDR3: TGTGCCTGCTACTTTGGGGGGCAATATGGCTACACCTTC. Translation: CACYFGGQYGYTF.

The V and J genes are TRBV6-1 and TRBJ1-2, with 12 bases matching TRBD1. This CDR3 spans 17 amino acids. Trimming at V came to 2 bases and at J to 7 bases, leaving 11 bases not matched to a gene. Germline values: CDR1 MNHNS, CDR2 SASEGT. CDR3 sequence reads: CASSEFIGGQGASGYTF. The CDR3 DNA reads TGTGCCAGCAGTGAATTTATCGGGGGACAGGGGGCTTCTGGCTACACCTTC.

The DNA of the CDR3 is TGCGCCAGCAGCCAAGGGGGACTTTTCAATGAGCAGTTCTTC. Translating gives CASSQGGLFNEQFF. The rearrangement joins TRBV4-3 to TRBJ2-1; D might be TRBD2 (6 bases). Germline assignment: CDR1 LGHNA and CDR2 YSLEER. The V end was cut by 1 base, the J end by 6 bases, with 10 bases between. The CDR3 has 14 residues.

The rearrangement links TRBV6-6 to TRBJ2-5, with no clear D. V lost 0 bases to trimming and J lost 5 bases, with 10 bases between them. Germline V lookup: CDR1 MNHNY, CDR2 SVGAGI (reference sequence). The CDR3 sequence is 14 residues long. The CDR3 nucleotides read TGTGCCAGCAGTTACTCCGGTAGAAGGGAGACCCAGTACTTC. This translates into CASSYSGRRETQYF.

This clone has only a few counts. The CDR3 DNA follows: TGTGCCATCAGTGAGTCAGGGACAGGGAACGCAGATACGCAGTATTTT. It codes for CAISESGTGNADTQYF. This chain links TRBV10-3 with TRBJ2-3, with 9 positions matching TRBD1. With 0 bases clipped from V and 4 bases from J, the junction kept 5 bases outside the gene matches. The CDR3 length is 16 residues. Germline CDR1 and CDR2: ENHRY and SYGVKD.

The CDR3 sequence: CASSPPQGFTEKLFF. In DNA form, the CDR3 reads TGTGCCAGCTCCCCTCCCCAGGGTTTCACGGAAAAACTGTTTTTT. J is TRBJ1-4 and V is TRBV28; maybe TRBD1 (5 bases). The CDR3 runs to 15 residues. Trimming took 8 bases from V and 8 from J, leaving 21 bases between them. Looked up from germline, CDR1 is MDHEN and CDR2 is SYDVKM.

The chain carries TRBV6-5 and TRBJ1-2; tentative D call: TRBD1 (6 bases). V lost 7 bases and J 3 bases, leaving 12 bases between the germline ends. The CDR3 is 13 amino acids. CDR1 MNHEY and CDR2 SVGAGI come from the germline V gene. The chain's CDR3 is CASKRAGDYGYTF. For the CDR3, the DNA is TGTGCCAGCAAGAGGGCAGGGGACTATGGCTACACCTTC.

The chain carries TRBV5-6 and TRBJ1-1; D is uncertain. This CDR3 comprises 12 residues. The germline CDR1 and CDR2 sequences are SGHDT and YYEEEE. Trimming stripped 2 bases from V and 8 bases from J, with 10 bases between. CDR3 sequence (DNA): TGTGCCAGCAGCTTCTCGGGGAGGGAAGCTTTCTTT. Encoded protein: CASSFSGREAFF.

This clone was seen just once. The rearrangement joins TRBV28 to TRBJ2-7, with D maybe TRBD2 (5 bases). The CDR3 contains 13 residues. V was clipped by 8 bases and J by 0 bases, with 11 bases between them. Germline V gene sequence: CDR1 MDHEN, CDR2 SYDVKM. CDR3 loop: CASWTGSSYEQYF. The CDR3 coding sequence is TGTGCCAGCTGGACTGGCAGCTCCTACGAGCAGTACTTC. The whole variable domain, filled in from reference TRBV28 and TRBJ2-7, reads DVKVTQSSRYLVKRTGEKVFLECVQDMDHENMFWYRQDPGLGLRLIYFSYDVKMKEKGDIPEGYSVSREKKERFSLILESASTNQTSMYLCASWTGSSYEQYFGPGTRLTVT.

This clone was seen just once. V is TRBV28 and J is TRBJ1-5; TRBD1 is a possible D gene (5 bases). Trimming left V 2 bases short and J 6 bases short, with 17 bases between. CDR3 length: 16 amino acids. The germline V gene encodes CDR1 MDHEN and CDR2 SYDVKM. CDR3 nucleotide sequence: TGTGCCAGCAGTTTAATGGGGGGAACTCGGGGTCAGCCCCAGCATTTT. Amino acid sequence: CASSLMGGTRGQPQHF. Looking up the rest from reference TRBV28 and TRBJ1-5 gives the full variable domain: DVKVTQSSRYLVKRTGEKVFLECVQDMDHENMFWYRQDPGLGLRLIYFSYDVKMKEKGDIPEGYSVSREKKERFSLILESASTNQTSMYLCASSLMGGTRGQPQHFGDGTRLSIL.

The chain couples TRBV28 to TRBJ1-5, with 9 bases lining up with TRBD1. The CDR3 totals 14 residues. CDR1 and CDR2 from the germline V gene are MDHEN and SYDVKM. V lost 7 bases and J lost 7; bases outside the gene matches: 8. Here the CDR3 DNA reads TGTGCCAGCAAACCGGGACAGGGAGGCCAGCCCCAGCATTTT. This translates into CASKPGQGGQPQHF.

V gene TRBV25-1 combines with J gene TRBJ2-7; TRBD2 might be the D (6 bases). CDR3 length: 17 residues. Germline V gene data show CDR1 as MGHDK and CDR2 as SYGVNS. The V and J ends lost 5 bases and 3 bases respectively, with 23 bases between them. CDR3 in DNA: TGTGCCAGCAGTCCTCCCAAAGGGGAGGCTCCTCTCTACGAGCAGTACTTC. Its translation: CASSPPKGEAPLYEQYF.

This clone was recorded only once. This chain uses TRBV10-3 with TRBJ1-5; D is ambiguous. V shed 3 bases and J shed 2 bases, with 14 bases lying between them. Germline CDR1 ENHRY, CDR2 SYGVKD. The length of the CDR3 is 16 residues. CDR3 sequence: CAISEGTLGGNQPQHF. In nucleotides, the CDR3 is TGTGCCATCAGTGAAGGCACTTTGGGAGGCAATCAGCCCCAGCATTTT.

J is TRBJ1-5 and V is TRBV6-1, with no clear D. The CDR3 is made up of 15 amino acids. Germline V gene sequence: CDR1 MNHNS, CDR2 SASEGT. V lost 1 base, J lost 4 bases, and 11 bases lay in between. CDR3 DNA: TGTGCCAGCAGTGAAGTACAGCTTGGGAATCAGCCCCAGCATTTT. It specifies CASSEVQLGNQPQHF.

This chain uses TRBV27 with TRBJ2-2, with a tentative D call TRBD1 (6 bases). V was cut by 2 bases and J by 2 bases, with 12 bases left in between. The CDR3 contains 16 residues. Germline CDR1 reads MNHEY; CDR2 reads SMNVEV (reference sequence). The CDR3 coding sequence is TGTGCCAGCAGTTTAGCAGCCGGGACAAACACCGGGGAGCTGTTTTTT. It yields the protein CASSLAAGTNTGELFF.

The V and J genes are TRBV6-1 and TRBJ1-1; 7 bases map to TRBD1. Germline lookup yields CDR1 MNHNS and CDR2 SASEGT. There are 14 residues in the CDR3. The ends lost 8 bases at V and 0 bases at J; junction bases unmatched: 6. In DNA, the CDR3 is TGTGCCAGCCGCAACAGGGGCGTGAACACTGAAGCTTTCTTT. Its translation is CASRNRGVNTEAFF.